This T cell receptor (beta chain) was profiled in a study of blood T cells in healthy people across ages. A second PCR of roughly 7 to 11 cycles used a sample-barcoded 5' primer and a J-beta primer mix. Per sample, CDR3-containing paired-end reads numbered at least 2.5 million. MiXCR, applied by TCRdb to the 5' RACE reads, yields one record per CDR3 protein. The sample has 1.5 million to 2 million distinct CDR3 sequences, under 30% seen once. With each sample, at least 5 micrograms of total RNA were extracted. This clonotype was seen more than once but under ten times. Deletions cut 3 bases from V and 3 bases from J, with 13 bases between. The CDR3 totals 15 residues.

The V call is TRBV12-3 or TRBV12-4, the J call TRBJ2-3; D gene ambiguous. The clonotype originates from a woman in her thirties in good health. Material: blood. DNA of the CDR3: TGTGCCAGCAGTTTGTCCCCGTGGTCTACAGATACGCAGTATTTT. Translating it yields CASSLSPWSTDTQYF.